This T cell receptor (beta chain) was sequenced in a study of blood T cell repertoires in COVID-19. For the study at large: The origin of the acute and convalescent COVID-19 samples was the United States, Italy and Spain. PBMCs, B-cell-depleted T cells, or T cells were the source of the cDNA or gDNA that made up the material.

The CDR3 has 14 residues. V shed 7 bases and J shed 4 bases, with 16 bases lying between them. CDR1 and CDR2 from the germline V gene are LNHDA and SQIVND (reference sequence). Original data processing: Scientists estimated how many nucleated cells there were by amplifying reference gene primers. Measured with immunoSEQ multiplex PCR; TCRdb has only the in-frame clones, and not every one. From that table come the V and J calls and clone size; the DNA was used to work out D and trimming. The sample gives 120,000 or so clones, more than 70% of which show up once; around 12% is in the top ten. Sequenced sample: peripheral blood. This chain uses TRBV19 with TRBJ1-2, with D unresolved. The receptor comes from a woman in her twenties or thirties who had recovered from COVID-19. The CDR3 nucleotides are TGTGCCAGTAAGCCGACGGGAGCTTTCTATGGCTACACCTTC. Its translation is CASKPTGAFYGYTF.